The text below deals with one TCR beta chain. The assay was immunoSEQ multiplex PCR, and TCRdb's table has in-frame clones only and misses some. Of 250,000 to 350,000 clones listed, over 75% are singletons. V gave up 6 bases and J gave up 10 bases, with 6 bases separating them. Looked up from germline, CDR1 is DFQATT and CDR2 is SNEGSKA (reference sequence). The CDR3 runs to 8 residues. The data originate from a study of blood T cell repertoires in COVID-19. The chain couples TRBV20-1 to TRBJ1-1; unclear D gene. This receptor was taken from a woman in her late teens or twenties who had recovered from COVID-19. The sample was PBMCs or T cells enriched from blood (not recorded which). As DNA, the CDR3 is TGCAGTGCCTCTCTAGCTTTCTTT. Its translation: CSASLAFF.